This entry concerns a single T cell receptor (beta chain). The data stem from a study of blood T cell repertoires in COVID-19. Study-wide context: Collection of acute and convalescent COVID-19 samples took place in the United States, Italy and Spain. PBMCs, B-cell-depleted T cells, or T cells were the source of the cDNA or gDNA that made up the material.

Authors' processing steps: The assay estimated nucleated cells by amplifying reference gene primers. The data were produced by immunoSEQ multiplex PCR, yet TCRdb's version contains in-frame clones alone and is incomplete. The V and J calls and the clone size are those of that table, but D and trimming were determined from the DNA. The repertoire consists of around 230,000 clones, with 80% to 85% occurring once and the leading ten covering around 27%. CDR3 size: 13 residues. V trimming: 5 bases; J trimming: 7 bases; junction bases outside the gene matches: 5. Germline CDR1 reads SGHAT; CDR2 reads FQDESV (reference sequence).

The rearrangement uses TRBV11-1 and TRBJ1-2; TRBD1 agrees at 9 bases. The sequencing sample was made of peripheral blood. The clonotype was recovered from a man aged 40-50 years with acute or convalescent COVID-19. DNA of the CDR3: TGTGCCAGCAGCCGGGACAGGGCCTCTGGCTACACCTTC. It codes for CASSRDRASGYTF.